This T cell receptor (beta chain) comes out of a study of cytomegalovirus exposure and HLA in healthy donors. The CDR3 covers 13 residues. The germline gives CDR1 SGDLS, CDR2 YYNGEE. V was pared by 8 bases and J by 3 bases, with 12 bases between. General study points: High specificity and sensitivity for cytomegalovirus status were reported for the classifier. Three chains tied to CMV proved CMV antigen-specific in vitro.

About this clone itself: Its specificity is unknown.

The PCR was carried out with 60 Vbeta primers and 13 Jbeta primers. Sequencing was performed with immunoSEQ multiplex PCR; in TCRdb, only in-frame clones are kept and a portion is missing. The table has about 130,000 clones, 77% seen once. The rearrangement joins TRBV9 to TRBJ2-1, with D maybe TRBD2 (5 bases). This TCR derives from a woman between 40 and 50 years old in good health and CMV-seropositive. The sample was PBMCs. The DNA of the CDR3 is TGTGCCAGGGCCCGGGAAGTCTACAATGAGCAGTTCTTC. This gives the protein CARAREVYNEQFF.